This is a list of T cell receptor beta chains from one sample in a study of blood T cell repertoires in COVID-19. This table comes from immunoSEQ multiplex PCR, and its TCRdb copy is limited to in-frame clones, with some not included. This repertoire shows about 220,000 clones, less than 90% found once; its top ten account for 4.5% to 5.5%. The sequencing input was peripheral blood. The receptors were gathered from a woman aged 60-70 years who had recovered from COVID-19. The CDR3 runs from the conserved cysteine through the conserved F or W. D genes are given only for firm matches. Clone size is not always given. Where it is, it says once, few, many or a class for expanded clones.

CDR3 DNA | CDR3 protein | J gene | clone size | V gene | D gene
TGTGCCAGTAGTATACGGCAGGGTCCTCATGGCTACACCTTC | CASSIRQGPHGYTF | TRBJ1-2 | few | TRBV19 | -
TGCGCCAGCAGTCGGGAACCCCAGAACACTGAAGCTTTCTTT | CASSREPQNTEAFF | TRBJ1-1 | - | TRBV5-1 | -
TGTGCCAGCTCACCCTTAGATCGGGGTTATAATTCACCCCTCCACTTT | CASSPLDRGYNSPLHF | TRBJ1-6 | - | TRBV18 | -
TGCGCCAGCAGGGGGCCGCTGAAGGGAACTGAAGCTTTCTTT | CASRGPLKGTEAFF | TRBJ1-1 | - | TRBV4-1 | -
TGCAGCGTTGGACAGGGGGGGAATGAGCAGTTCTTC | CSVGQGGNEQFF | TRBJ2-1 | - | TRBV29-1 | TRBD1
TGTGCCAGCAGCTCCAGGGGGGTTAGGGACACTGAAGCTTTCTTT | CASSSRGVRDTEAFF | TRBJ1-1 | - | TRBV7-8 | TRBD1
TGTGCCAGCCGAGACCGGGACAGTGTCTCACCCCTCCACTTT | CASRDRDSVSPLHF | TRBJ1-6 | - | TRBV7-9 | TRBD1
TGTGCCAGCAGCCTCGTGGAGGCAGAAGTCTTC | CASSLVEAEVF | TRBJ2-1 | - | TRBV5-5 | -
TGTGCCAGCAGTCGGACCTATAGCGGGGGGTACGAGCAGTACTTC | CASSRTYSGGYEQYF | TRBJ2-7 | - | TRBV27 | TRBD2
TGTGCCAGCAGCCCGACGAGTGGGAGCACTGAAGCTTTCTTT | CASSPTSGSTEAFF | TRBJ1-1 | - | TRBV9 | -
TGTGCCAGCAGTCAATACAGGGGGGGTAATGAAAAACTGTTTTTT | CASSQYRGGNEKLFF | TRBJ1-4 | - | TRBV6-5 | TRBD1
TGTGCCAGCCTGTCGTCGGTGAACACTGAAGCTTTCTTT | CASLSSVNTEAFF | TRBJ1-1 | - | TRBV7-9 | -
TGTGCCAGCAGGCGGTTAGATGAAAACACCGGGGAGCTGTTTTTT | CASRRLDENTGELFF | TRBJ2-2 | once | TRBV11-2 | -
TGTGCCAGCGGAGGAGAGGGGGAAAAGATCGAGCAGTACTTC | CASGGEGEKIEQYF | TRBJ2-7 | - | TRBV9 | -
TGTGCCATCAGACAGGGTACTAACTATGGCTACACCTTC | CAIRQGTNYGYTF | TRBJ1-2 | - | TRBV10-3 | -
TGCGCCAGCAGCCAAGAGGGAGGTACGCCAACTAACTATGGCTACACCTTC | CASSQEGGTPTNYGYTF | TRBJ1-2 | - | TRBV4-3 | -
TGCGCCAGCAGCCACCCCGGGGGGGGGAATAGAGCTTTCTTT | CASSHPGGGNRAFF | TRBJ1-1 | few | TRBV4-1 | -
TGTGCCAGCAGCGATACAGGGGCCCTTATATACGAGCAGTACTTC | CASSDTGALIYEQYF | TRBJ2-7 | - | TRBV13 | TRBD1
TGCGCCAGCAGCTTGGGCGGGGACCCTACTAATGGCTACACCTTC | CASSLGGDPTNGYTF | TRBJ1-2 | once | TRBV5-1 | -
TGCGCCAGCAGCTATTCCTTCCGGGACAGGGAGGTGTTTTTT | CASSYSFRDREVFF | TRBJ2-2 | - | TRBV4-1 | TRBD1
TGTGCCAGCAGTGACAACTACAATGAGCAGTTCTTC | CASSDNYNEQFF | TRBJ2-1 | - | TRBV6-2/TRBV6-3 | -
TGTGCCAGCAGCACCGCGGTTGTATGGGAACCGAACGGAAAGGGGACTGGGACCCAGTACTTC | CASSTAVVWEPNGKGTGTQYF | TRBJ2-5 | - | TRBV21-1 | -
TGTGCCAGCAGTCCAGGGTATGGTTCACCCCTCCACTTT | CASSPGYGSPLHF | TRBJ1-6 | - | TRBV12-3/TRBV12-4 | -
TGCGCCAGCAGCTTGGCCGGGGTAGCGGGGGCGCAAGAGACCCAGTACTTC | CASSLAGVAGAQETQYF | TRBJ2-5 | - | TRBV5-1 | TRBD2
TGTGCCAGCAGCTTATTTAACTTAGGGGGAGAGACCCAGTACTTC | CASSLFNLGGETQYF | TRBJ2-5 | - | TRBV7-2 | -
TGTGCCAGCAGCTTGGCTGACCGGAGGAGTGGTGGCTACACCTTC | CASSLADRRSGGYTF | TRBJ1-2 | - | TRBV5-6 | -
TGTGCCAGCAGCAAATATAACACTGAAGCTTTCTTT | CASSKYNTEAFF | TRBJ1-1 | many | TRBV5-4 | -
TGTGCCAGCAGTTCAGGGGGCTATGGCTACACCTTC | CASSSGGYGYTF | TRBJ1-2 | - | TRBV6-6 | TRBD1
TGTGCCAGCAGCCAAGATCCCTGGGCGGGGGGGCTAGCCAAAAACATTCAGTACTTC | CASSQDPWAGGLAKNIQYF | TRBJ2-4 | once | TRBV4-2 | TRBD2
TGTGCCACCAGTGTAATAGGGGTCAATGAAAAACTGTTTTTT | CATSVIGVNEKLFF | TRBJ1-4 | - | TRBV24-1 | -
TGTGCCAGCAGCCCGACAGGGGGCAATAATCAGCCCCAGCATTTT | CASSPTGGNNQPQHF | TRBJ1-5 | - | TRBV6-5 | TRBD1
TGCGCCAGCAGTCAGTCCCTACGTGGGGCAACGGTCAATGAGCAGTTCTTC | CASSQSLRGATVNEQFF | TRBJ2-1 | once | TRBV23-1 | -
TGTGCCAGCAGGGGAGGGACAGGGGGAACCTACGAGCAGTACTTC | CASRGGTGGTYEQYF | TRBJ2-7 | - | TRBV6-5 | TRBD1
TGCGCCAGCAGCTTGGATGGACAGACCTCCTACGAGCAGTACTTC | CASSLDGQTSYEQYF | TRBJ2-7 | few | TRBV5-1 | -
TGTGCCAGCAGCCCAGACAGGGGCCCATTGTGGACTGAAGCTTTCTTT | CASSPDRGPLWTEAFF | TRBJ1-1 | - | TRBV7-9 | TRBD1
TGTGCCAGCTCACCACGGAGCAGCACAGATACGCAGTATTTT | CASSPRSSTDTQYF | TRBJ2-3 | - | TRBV18 | -
TGTGCCAGCAGCCAGGGAACCCGATTGACAGGGAAACCCTCCTACGAGCAGTACTTC | CASSQGTRLTGKPSYEQYF | TRBJ2-7 | - | TRBV4-2 | TRBD1
TGCAGCGTTGAGGCGGGGGGGCCGGCCGGGGAGCTGTTTTTT | CSVEAGGPAGELFF | TRBJ2-2 | - | TRBV29-1 | TRBD2
TGTGCCAGCGCACTCGGGACACCTACCTACGAGCAGTACTTC | CASALGTPTYEQYF | TRBJ2-7 | - | TRBV5-5 | -
TGCGCCAGCAGCAGACTGAGTGCAGATACGCAGTATTTT | CASSRLSADTQYF | TRBJ2-3 | - | TRBV5-1 | -
TGTGCCAGCAGCCAAGATACAGCGACCCAGTACTTC | CASSQDTATQYF | TRBJ2-5 | - | TRBV3-1/TRBV3-2 | -
TGTGCCAGCAGCCCCACGGCGGAACAGCCCCAGCATTTT | CASSPTAEQPQHF | TRBJ1-5 | - | TRBV5-5 | -
TGTGCCATCAGTGAGTCGAGGTGGGGGACAGGAACCTACGAGCAGTACTTC | CAISESRWGTGTYEQYF | TRBJ2-7 | - | TRBV10-3 | TRBD1
TGCAGTGCTACCCCAGGCTACGAGCAGTACTTC | CSATPGYEQYF | TRBJ2-7 | few | TRBV20-1 | -
TGCGCCAGCAGACAGGGGGACCAAGAGACCCAGTACTTC | CASRQGDQETQYF | TRBJ2-5 | - | TRBV5-1 | TRBD1
TGTGCCAGCAGCTTGGCCGATATCCCCCAGAGGGAAAAACTGTTTTTT | CASSLADIPQREKLFF | TRBJ1-4 | - | TRBV5-5 | -
TGTGCCAGCAGCCTACTGTGGAACACTGAAGCTTTCTTT | CASSLLWNTEAFF | TRBJ1-1 | few | TRBV11-2 | -